What follows describes a single T cell receptor beta chain. This sample is drawn from a study of cytomegalovirus exposure and HLA in healthy donors. With 60 Vbeta and 13 Jbeta primers, the PCR was carried out. Method: immunoSEQ multiplex PCR; TCRdb's copy keeps in-frame clones and lacks some. In the table there are under 200,000 clones, 60% to 80% of which are singletons. Sequencing was done on a sample of PBMCs. The origin of this receptor is a woman aged 30 to 39 in good health and CMV-seronegative.

The CDR3 here is CAPSGSTEAFF. In DNA, the CDR3 is TGTGCCCCCAGCGGTAGCACTGAAGCTTTCTTT. The chain links TRBV2 to TRBJ1-1; D is uncertain. The CDR3 extends over 11 amino acids. Germline V gene sequence: CDR1 SNHLY, CDR2 FYNNEI. V was trimmed by 11 bases and J by 4 bases, leaving 11 bases between them.